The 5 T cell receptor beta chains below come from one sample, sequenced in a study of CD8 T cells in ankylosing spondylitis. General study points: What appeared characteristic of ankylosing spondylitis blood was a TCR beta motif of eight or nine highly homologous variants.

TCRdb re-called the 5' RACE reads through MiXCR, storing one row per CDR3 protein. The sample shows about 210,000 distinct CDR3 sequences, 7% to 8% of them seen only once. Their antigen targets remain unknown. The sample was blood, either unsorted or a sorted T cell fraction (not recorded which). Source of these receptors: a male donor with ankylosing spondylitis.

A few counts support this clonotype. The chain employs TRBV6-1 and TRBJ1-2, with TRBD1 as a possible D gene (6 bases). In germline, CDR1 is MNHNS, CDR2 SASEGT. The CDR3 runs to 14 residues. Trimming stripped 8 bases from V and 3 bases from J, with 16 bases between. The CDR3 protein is CASGSPWTDYGYTF. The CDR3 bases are TGTGCCAGCGGCTCCCCCTGGACAGACTATGGCTACACCTTC.

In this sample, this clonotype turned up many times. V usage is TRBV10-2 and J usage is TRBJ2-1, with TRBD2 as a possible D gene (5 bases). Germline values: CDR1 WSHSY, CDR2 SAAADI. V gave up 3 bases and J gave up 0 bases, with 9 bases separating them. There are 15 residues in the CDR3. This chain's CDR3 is CASSDWENSYNEQFF. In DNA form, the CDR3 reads TGCGCCAGCAGTGACTGGGAGAACTCCTACAATGAGCAGTTCTTC.

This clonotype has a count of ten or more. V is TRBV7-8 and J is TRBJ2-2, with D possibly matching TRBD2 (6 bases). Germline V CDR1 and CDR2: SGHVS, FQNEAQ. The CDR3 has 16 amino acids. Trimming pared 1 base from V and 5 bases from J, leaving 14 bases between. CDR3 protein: CASSLVTRLVTGELFF. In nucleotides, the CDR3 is TGTGCCAGCAGCTTAGTTACTCGACTAGTAACCGGGGAGCTGTTTTTT.

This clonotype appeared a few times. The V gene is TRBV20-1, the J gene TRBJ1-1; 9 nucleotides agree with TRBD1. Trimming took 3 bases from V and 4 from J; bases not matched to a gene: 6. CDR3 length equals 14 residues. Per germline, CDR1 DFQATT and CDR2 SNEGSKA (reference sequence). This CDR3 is CSARRTGVGTEAFF. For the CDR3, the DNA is TGCAGTGCTAGGAGGACAGGGGTGGGCACTGAAGCTTTCTTT.

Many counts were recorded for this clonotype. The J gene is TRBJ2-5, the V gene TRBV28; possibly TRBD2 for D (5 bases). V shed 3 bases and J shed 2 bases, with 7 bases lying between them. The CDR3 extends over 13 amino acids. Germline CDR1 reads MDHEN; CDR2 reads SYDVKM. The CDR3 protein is CASSLQRQETQYF. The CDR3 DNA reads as TGTGCCAGCAGTTTGCAGCGGCAAGAGACCCAGTACTTC.